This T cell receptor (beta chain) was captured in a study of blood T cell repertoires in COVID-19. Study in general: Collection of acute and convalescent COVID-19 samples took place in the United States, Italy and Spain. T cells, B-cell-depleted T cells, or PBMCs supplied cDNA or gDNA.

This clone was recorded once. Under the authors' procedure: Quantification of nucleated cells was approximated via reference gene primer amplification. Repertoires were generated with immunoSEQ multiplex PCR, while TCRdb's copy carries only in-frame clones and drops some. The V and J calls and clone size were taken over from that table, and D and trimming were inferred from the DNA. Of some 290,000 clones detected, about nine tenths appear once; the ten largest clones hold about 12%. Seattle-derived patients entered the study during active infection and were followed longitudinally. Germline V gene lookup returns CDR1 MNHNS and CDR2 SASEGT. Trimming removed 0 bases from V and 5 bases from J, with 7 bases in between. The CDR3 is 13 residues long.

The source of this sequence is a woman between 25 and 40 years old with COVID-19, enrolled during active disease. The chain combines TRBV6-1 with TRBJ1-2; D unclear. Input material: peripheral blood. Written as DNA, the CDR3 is TGTGCCAGCAGTGAAGCGCGTGGTTATGGCTACACCTTC. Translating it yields CASSEARGYGYTF.